The 30 T cell receptor beta chains below were found in one sample sequenced in a study of identical twins. TCRdb re-called the 5' RACE reads through MiXCR, storing one row per CDR3 protein. Here the sample spans 550,000 to 700,000 distinct CDR3 sequences, approximately 10% being singletons. The same sample was also used in a study of yellow fever vaccine responses in identical twins.

Material for sequencing was PBMCs. These receptors originate from a woman between 18 and 29 years old in good health.

This clonotype was detected a few times. The rearrangement links TRBV10-3 to TRBJ2-7, with 7 positions matching TRBD1. V was clipped by 6 bases and J by 1 base; unmatched bases: 6. The CDR3 covers 14 residues. Germline assignment: CDR1 ENHRY and CDR2 SYGVKD. The CDR3 DNA follows: TGTGCCATCAGCCCACAGGGGATATCCTACGAGCAGTACTTC. Protein sequence: CAISPQGISYEQYF.

There are many counts of this clonotype. This chain uses TRBV10-1 with TRBJ2-2; the D is unclear. The CDR3 runs 13 residues. Germline lookup yields CDR1 WNHNN and CDR2 SYGVQD (reference sequence). The V end was cut by 6 bases, the J end by 4 bases, with 9 bases between. CDR3 coding DNA: TGCGCCAGCAGGAGCCCAGTCACCGGGGAGCTGTTTTTT. Protein sequence: CASRSPVTGELFF.

This clonotype was recorded many times. The rearrangement uses TRBV11-2 and TRBJ2-1; the match to TRBD2 covers 9 bases. Germline-derived CDR1 and CDR2 are SGHAT and FQNNGV. V trimming: 2 bases; J trimming: 8 bases; junction bases outside the gene matches: 13. The CDR3 covers 17 residues. CDR3 coding DNA: TGTGCCAGCAGCTTATTGTCTAGCGGGAAAGTAGAACATGAGCAGTTCTTC. Its translation is CASSLLSSGKVEHEQFF.

The rearrangement links TRBV27 to TRBJ1-2; D ambiguous. The CDR3 spans 15 residues. The germline V gene has CDR1 MNHEY and CDR2 SMNVEV (reference sequence). Trimming pared 1 base from V and 8 bases from J, leaving 17 bases between. CDR3 protein: CASSLFVEDPLGYTF. In nucleotides, the CDR3 is TGTGCCAGCAGTTTATTTGTGGAGGACCCTCTCGGCTACACCTTC.

The chain links TRBV12-3 or TRBV12-4 to TRBJ2-3; 11 bases match TRBD2. CDR3 size: 15 residues. The V segment lost 3 bases and the J segment 6 bases; nucleotides outside the gene matches: 5. As DNA, the CDR3 is TGTGCCAGCAGTTTTAGCGGGGGGGCTCCGGATACGCAGTATTTT. This gives the protein CASSFSGGAPDTQYF.

J is TRBJ2-3 and V is TRBV5-1, with D perhaps matching TRBD1 (5 bases). V shed 0 bases and J shed 6 bases, with 14 bases lying between them. The V gene's germline CDR1 is SGHRS and CDR2 YFSETQ. The CDR3 contains 15 residues. CDR3: CASSLDVPGQDTQYF. The CDR3 DNA is TGCGCCAGCAGCTTGGACGTCCCAGGGCAGGATACGCAGTATTTT. The whole variable domain, remainder taken from reference TRBV5-1 and TRBJ2-3, is KAGVTQTPRYLIKTRGQQVTLSCSPISGHRSVSWYQQTPGQGLQFLFEYFSETQRNKGNFPGRFSGRQFSNSRSEMNVSTLELGDSALYLCASSLDVPGQDTQYFGPGTRLTVL.

This clonotype was seen only a few times. This sequence joins TRBV6-4 and TRBJ2-1; D uncertain. Trimming stripped 5 bases from V and 3 bases from J, with 14 bases between. There are 15 residues in the CDR3. CDR1 MRHNA and CDR2 SNTAGT come from the germline V gene. This chain's CDR3 is CASSQDPTIYNEQFF. Here the CDR3 DNA reads TGTGCCAGCAGTCAAGACCCTACGATCTACAATGAGCAGTTCTTC.

The chain is built from TRBV3-1 and TRBJ2-4; weak D call: TRBD2 (5 bases). The CDR3 contains 17 residues. V lost 1 base to trimming and J lost 1 base, with 14 bases between them. The V gene's germline CDR1 is LGHDT and CDR2 YNNKEL (reference sequence). The CDR3 loop reads CASSQVEVFGAKNIQYF. Written as DNA, the CDR3 is TGTGCCAGCAGCCAAGTGGAGGTTTTCGGGGCCAAAAACATTCAGTACTTC.

This clonotype appeared many times. CDR3 loop: CASSHRGTGRNEQYF. CDR3 DNA sequence: TGTGCCAGCAGTCACCGGGGGACAGGGAGGAACGAGCAGTACTTC. The V gene is TRBV6-2 or TRBV6-3, the J gene TRBJ2-7; 9 bases fit TRBD1. The length of the CDR3 is 15 residues. Germline V gene data show CDR1 as MNHEY and CDR2 as SVGEGT. Trimming took 5 bases from V and 5 from J; bases not matched to a gene: 10.

This clonotype came up a few times. Here the CDR3 reads CASSPGDISYEQYF. In DNA, the CDR3 is TGTGCCAGCAGCCCCGGGGACATTTCCTACGAGCAGTACTTC. This chain joins TRBV12-3 or TRBV12-4 and TRBJ2-7, with D possibly TRBD1 on 6 matching bases. V was pared by 6 bases and J by 1 base, with 13 bases between. The CDR3 spans 14 residues.

This clonotype was counted ten times or more. The CDR3 loop reads CASSYRDTSKTQYF. The CDR3 DNA reads as TGTGCCAGCAGTTATCGGGACACTTCGAAGACCCAGTACTTC. The chain employs TRBV6-2 or TRBV6-3 and TRBJ2-5; possible D gene TRBD1, 6 bases. Trimming stripped 3 bases from V and 6 bases from J, with 14 bases between. The germline gives CDR1 MNHEY, CDR2 SVGEGT. This CDR3 spans 14 amino acids.

This clonotype occurred a few times. J is TRBJ2-1 and V is TRBV12-3 or TRBV12-4; 16 nucleotides line up with TRBD2. V lost 6 bases, J lost 7 bases, and 12 bases stayed unmatched. CDR3 size: 18 residues. The CDR3 is CASSPGLAGGLKGNEQFF. The CDR3 DNA reads TGTGCCAGCAGCCCGGGACTAGCGGGAGGGTTGAAGGGGAATGAGCAGTTCTTC.

This clonotype was counted only a few times. V gene TRBV10-1 combines with J gene TRBJ2-3; tentatively, D is TRBD2 (5 bases). The CDR3 is 12 residues long. V lost 3 bases to trimming and J lost 8 bases, with 9 bases between them. CDR1 is WNHNN and CDR2 is SYGVQD in the germline V gene (reference sequence). CDR3 in amino acids: CASSDGSTTQYF. CDR3 nucleotide sequence: TGCGCCAGCAGTGATGGGAGCACTACGCAGTATTTT.

This clonotype was counted at least ten times. The chain is built from TRBV4-3 and TRBJ2-1, with 10 nucleotides matching TRBD2. Germline V gene data show CDR1 as LGHNA and CDR2 as YSLEER. V lost 0 bases to trimming and J lost 3 bases; unmatched junction nucleotides: 2. This CDR3 contains 16 residues. The CDR3 DNA is TGCGCCAGCAGCCAAGATCTAGCGGGAGTCTACAATGAGCAGTTCTTC. It encodes CASSQDLAGVYNEQFF.

V gene TRBV20-1 combines with J gene TRBJ2-3, with 15 bases matching TRBD2. CDR3 length: 17 residues. Per the germline V gene, CDR1 is DFQATT and CDR2 is SNEGSKA (reference sequence). V shed 0 bases and J 4 bases; nucleotides not matched to a gene: 5. CDR3 bases: TGCAGTGCTAGAGATTGGACTAGCGGGAGGGCCCCAGATACGCAGTATTTT. Protein product: CSARDWTSGRAPDTQYF.

The table lists this clonotype with many counts. V is TRBV6-2 or TRBV6-3 and J is TRBJ2-7; either TRBD1 or TRBD2 may fit D (5 bases each). V lost 3 bases and J 4 bases, leaving 10 bases between the germline ends. The CDR3 length is 13 residues. Looked up from germline, CDR1 is MNHEY and CDR2 is SVGEGT. The CDR3 DNA sequence: TGTGCCAGCAGTTATCCGGGGCTTTACGAGCAGTACTTC. It specifies CASSYPGLYEQYF.

The chain couples TRBV7-9 to TRBJ2-7; 7 positions match TRBD2. This CDR3 region has 16 residues. J lost 2 bases, V lost 0 bases, and 7 bases had no gene match. Germline lookup yields CDR1 SEHNR and CDR2 FQNEAQ (reference sequence). Here the CDR3 DNA reads TGTGCCAGCAGCTTAGCGGGGCTAGCGGTTACCTACGAGCAGTACTTC. Its translation is CASSLAGLAVTYEQYF.

A note on this clonotype: The junction departs from the called germline gene at one end, perhaps through a read error. The chain uses TRBV7-7 and TRBJ2-7, with D hard to call. In germline, CDR1 is SSHAT, CDR2 FNYEAQ (reference sequence). The CDR3 totals 13 residues. The CDR3 spells CASSPTPVHEQYF. CDR3 nucleotide sequence: TGTGCTAGCAGCCCTACACCGGTCCACGAGCAGTACTTC.

The table lists this clonotype with a few counts. The chain combines TRBV30 with TRBJ2-2; no clear D. This CDR3 region has 13 residues. The V and J ends lost 2 bases and 1 base respectively, with 5 bases between them. Germline V gives CDR1 GTSNPN, CDR2 SVGIG (reference sequence). The CDR3, as DNA: TGTGCCTGGAGTCGGCAGAACACCGGGGAGCTGTTTTTT. Translation gives CAWSRQNTGELFF. The variable domain in full, completed from reference TRBV30 and TRBJ2-2, reads SQTIHQWPATLVQPVGSPLSLECTVEGTSNPNLYWYRQAAGRGLQLLFYSVGIGQISSEVPQNLSASRPQDRQFILSSKKLLLSDSGFYLCAWSRQNTGELFFGEGSRLTVL.

This chain joins TRBV6-5 and TRBJ1-1; D is unclear. The germline CDR1 and CDR2 sequences are MNHEY and SVGAGI. The CDR3 totals 17 residues. Deletions cut 4 bases from V and 1 base from J, with 19 bases between. The CDR3 DNA reads TGTGCCAGCAGTTCACTTCGACTCTCTGAAAGGAACACTGAAGCTTTCTTT. It translates to CASSSLRLSERNTEAFF.

This clonotype was picked up many times. The chain uses TRBV27 and TRBJ2-5, with a possible D match to TRBD2 (5 bases). The germline V and J ends were trimmed by 3 bases and 2 bases, with 10 bases remaining between them. There are 14 residues in the CDR3. CDR1 is MNHEY, CDR2 SMNVEV, per germline (reference sequence). In DNA, the CDR3 is TGTGCCAGCAGTTTGCCCGGACTGCAAGAGACCCAGTACTTC. This sequence encodes CASSLPGLQETQYF.

V and J are TRBV7-9 and TRBJ2-2; D ambiguous. V was cut by 3 bases and J by 4 bases, with 6 bases left in between. Germline V gene data show CDR1 as SEHNR and CDR2 as FQNEAQ (reference sequence). There are 13 residues in the CDR3. Here the CDR3 DNA reads TGTGCCAGCAGCTTTGTCCCCACCGGGGAGCTGTTTTTT. This codes for CASSFVPTGELFF.

The chain carries TRBV20-1 and TRBJ2-3; unclear D gene. The germline gives CDR1 DFQATT, CDR2 SNEGSKA (reference sequence). V was pared by 8 bases and J by 4 bases, with 13 bases between. The CDR3 contains 12 residues. The CDR3 here is CSRKWKADTQYF. The CDR3, as DNA: TGCAGTCGGAAATGGAAAGCAGATACGCAGTATTTT.

This clonotype was counted between two and nine times. V gene TRBV7-3 combines with J gene TRBJ2-1; no clear D gene. CDR1 and CDR2 (germline): SGHTA, FQGTGA. The CDR3 is 15 amino acids. V lost 0 bases, J lost 8 bases, and 14 bases lay in between. The CDR3 reads CASSLTVEGYDEQFF. DNA of the CDR3: TGTGCCAGCAGCTTAACGGTCGAAGGGTACGATGAGCAGTTCTTC.

This rearrangement joins TRBV6-5 to TRBJ2-3; TRBD1 aligns across 7 bases. The CDR3 runs 15 residues. Germline V gives CDR1 MNHEY, CDR2 SVGAGI. The ends lost 2 bases at V and 5 bases at J; junction bases unmatched: 7. The CDR3 DNA reads as TGTGCCAGCAGTTACACCGGGACAGCAGGAGATACGCAGTATTTT. Residues: CASSYTGTAGDTQYF.

In its sample, this clonotype was seen many times. The J gene is TRBJ1-1, the V gene TRBV5-1; D not certain. Germline CDR1 reads SGHRS; CDR2 reads YFSETQ. Trimming shortened V by 0 bases and J by 5 bases, and 11 bases separated the two germline ends. The CDR3 length is 14 residues. CDR3 region: CASSLEGSITEAFF. The CDR3 nucleotides read TGCGCCAGCAGCTTGGAAGGAAGTATAACTGAAGCTTTCTTT.

This clonotype was seen a few times. The V call is TRBV27, the J call TRBJ2-7; maybe TRBD2 (7 bases). This CDR3 is 13 amino acids long. The germline V and J ends were trimmed by 10 bases and 7 bases, with 20 bases remaining between them. Germline V lookup: CDR1 MNHEY, CDR2 SMNVEV (reference sequence). The CDR3 region has the DNA TGTGCCACGGAGGAGCGGGGTAGGGGGGAGCAGTACTTC. This sequence encodes CATEERGRGEQYF.

This clonotype was seen repeatedly, ten times or more. This chain joins TRBV20-1 and TRBJ2-7; no definite D call. The CDR3 is 13 amino acids. V was trimmed by 3 bases and J by 5 bases, leaving 14 bases between them. CDR1 is DFQATT, CDR2 SNEGSKA, per germline (reference sequence). In nucleotides, the CDR3 is TGCAGTGCTAGTACCCCCCAGTTGCACGAGCAGTACTTC. Protein product: CSASTPQLHEQYF.

This clonotype appeared a few times. The chain uses TRBV20-1 and TRBJ2-1, with 9 bases fitting TRBD2. Germline CDR1 DFQATT, CDR2 SNEGSKA (reference sequence). The CDR3 extends over 15 amino acids. Trimming cost V 4 bases and J 4 bases; bases outside gene matches: 8. CDR3 loop: CSATGASGAYNEQFF. In nucleotides, the CDR3 is TGCAGTGCTACCGGGGCTAGCGGGGCTTACAATGAGCAGTTCTTC.

This clonotype turned up a few times. The chain joins TRBV2 to TRBJ1-6; D call uncertain. The germline V gene has CDR1 SNHLY and CDR2 FYNNEI. Trimming left V 8 bases short and J 4 bases short, with 9 bases between. CDR3 size: 13 residues. CDR3 sequence (DNA): TGTGCCAGCCAGACGGATTATAATTCACCCCTCCACTTT. Translation gives CASQTDYNSPLHF. The complete variable domain, with remaining parts taken from reference TRBV2 and TRBJ1-6, reads EPEVTQTPSHQVTQMGQEVILRCVPISNHLYFYWYRQILGQKVEFLVSFYNNEISEKSEIFDDQFSVERPDGSNFTLKIRSTKLEDSAMYFCASQTDYNSPLHFGNGTRLTVT.